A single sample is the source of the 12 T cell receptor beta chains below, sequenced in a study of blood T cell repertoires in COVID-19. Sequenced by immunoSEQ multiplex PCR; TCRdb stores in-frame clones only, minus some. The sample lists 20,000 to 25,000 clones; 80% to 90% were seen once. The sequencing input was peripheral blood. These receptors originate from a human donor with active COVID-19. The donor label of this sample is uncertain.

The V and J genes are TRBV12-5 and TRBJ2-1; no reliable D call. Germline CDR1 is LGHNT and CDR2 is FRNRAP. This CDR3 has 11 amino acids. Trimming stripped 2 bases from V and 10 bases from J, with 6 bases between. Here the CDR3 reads CASGLSREQFF. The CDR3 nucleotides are TGTGCTAGTGGTTTGAGCCGGGAGCAGTTCTTC.

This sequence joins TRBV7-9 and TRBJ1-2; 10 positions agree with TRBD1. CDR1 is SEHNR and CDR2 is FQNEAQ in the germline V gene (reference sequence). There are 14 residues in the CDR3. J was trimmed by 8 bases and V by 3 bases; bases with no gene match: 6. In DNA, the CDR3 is TGTGCCAGCAGCTTGACGACAGGGGGCATAGGCTACACCTTC. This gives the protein CASSLTTGGIGYTF.

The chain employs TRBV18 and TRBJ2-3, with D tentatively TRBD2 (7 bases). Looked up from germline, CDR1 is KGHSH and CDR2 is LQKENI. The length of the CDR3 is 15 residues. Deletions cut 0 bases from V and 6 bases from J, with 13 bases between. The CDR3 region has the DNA TGTGCCAGCTCACCACCGTTCGGGGGGCCGGATACGCAGTATTTT. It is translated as CASSPPFGGPDTQYF.

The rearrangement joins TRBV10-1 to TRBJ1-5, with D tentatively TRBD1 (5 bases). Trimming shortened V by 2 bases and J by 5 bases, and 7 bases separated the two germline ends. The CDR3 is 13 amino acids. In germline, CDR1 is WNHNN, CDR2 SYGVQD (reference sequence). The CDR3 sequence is CASSEGRDQPQHF. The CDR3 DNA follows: TGCGCCAGCAGTGAGGGCAGGGATCAGCCCCAGCATTTT.

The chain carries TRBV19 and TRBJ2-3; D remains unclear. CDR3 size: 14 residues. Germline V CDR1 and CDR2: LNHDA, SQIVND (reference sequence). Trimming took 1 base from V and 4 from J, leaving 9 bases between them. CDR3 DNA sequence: TGTGCCAGTAGTATAGGCCATAGCTCAGATACGCAGTATTTT. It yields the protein CASSIGHSSDTQYF.

The CDR3 DNA is TGTGCCAGCAGCTTAGGGGACTACAGGAACACTGAAGCTTTCTTT. This sequence encodes CASSLGDYRNTEAFF. The chain is built from TRBV5-6 and TRBJ1-1, with D maybe TRBD1 (5 bases). V dropped 2 bases and J dropped 1 base, with 12 bases sitting between them. Germline CDR1 and CDR2: SGHDT and YYEEEE. CDR3 length equals 15 residues.

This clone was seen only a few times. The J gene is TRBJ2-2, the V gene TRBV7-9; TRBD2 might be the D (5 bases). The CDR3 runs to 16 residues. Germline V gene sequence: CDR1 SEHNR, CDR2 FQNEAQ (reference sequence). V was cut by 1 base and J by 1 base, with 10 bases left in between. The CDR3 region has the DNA TGTGCCAGCAGCTTAGGTCCGGGGAGGAACACCGGGGAGCTGTTTTTT. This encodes CASSLGPGRNTGELFF.

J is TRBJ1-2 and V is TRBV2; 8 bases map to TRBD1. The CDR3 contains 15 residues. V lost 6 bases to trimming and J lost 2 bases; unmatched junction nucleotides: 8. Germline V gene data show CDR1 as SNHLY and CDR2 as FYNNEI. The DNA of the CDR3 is TGTGCCAGCAGGAGCGTGACAGGGGAAAACTATGGCTACACCTTC. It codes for CASRSVTGENYGYTF.

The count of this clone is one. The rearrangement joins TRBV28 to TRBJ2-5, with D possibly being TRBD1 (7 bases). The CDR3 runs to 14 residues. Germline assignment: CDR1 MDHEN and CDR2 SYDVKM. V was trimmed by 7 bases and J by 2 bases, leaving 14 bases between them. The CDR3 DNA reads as TGTGCCAGCAATCCCGGGGGACAGCAAGAGACCCAGTACTTC. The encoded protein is CASNPGGQQETQYF.

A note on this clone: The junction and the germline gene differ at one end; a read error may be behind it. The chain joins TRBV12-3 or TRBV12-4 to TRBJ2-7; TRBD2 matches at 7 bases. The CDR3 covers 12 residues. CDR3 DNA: TGTGCCAGCAGTTTAGGGACTAGGCCCCCGCTCTTC. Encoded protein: CASSLGTRPPLF.

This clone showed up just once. The CDR3 DNA is TGTGCCAGCAGCGCTACGGGACTAGGGGACAATGAGCAGTTCTTC. Translated: CASSATGLGDNEQFF. This chain connects TRBV9 to TRBJ2-1; 8 nucleotides align to TRBD2. This CDR3 contains 15 residues. Germline-derived CDR1 and CDR2 are SGDLS and YYNGEE. With V trimmed by 3 bases and J by 5 bases, 7 bases remained unmatched. Based on the CDR3 plus reference TRBV9 and TRBJ2-1, the full variable domain is DSGVTQTPKHLITATGQRVTLRCSPRSGDLSVYWYQQSLDQGLQFLIQYYNGEERAKGNILERFSAQQFPDLHSELNLSSLELGDSALYFCASSATGLGDNEQFFGPGTRLTVL.

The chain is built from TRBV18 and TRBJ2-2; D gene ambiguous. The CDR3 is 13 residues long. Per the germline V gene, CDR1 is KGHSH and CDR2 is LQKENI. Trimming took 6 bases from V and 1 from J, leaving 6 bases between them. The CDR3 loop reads CASSRQNTGELFF. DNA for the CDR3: TGTGCCAGCTCGCGACAGAACACCGGGGAGCTGTTTTTT.